These 10 T cell receptor beta chains were sequenced from one sample in a study of brain T cells in children with intractable seizures. Generated by immunoSEQ multiplex PCR, the TCRdb table keeps only in-frame clones and is missing some. Of 95,000 to 120,000 clones in the sample, 94% were seen once. Sequenced material: peripheral blood, taken at surgery. The source is a boy younger than two with hemimegalencephaly and intractable seizures.

This rearrangement joins TRBV13 to TRBJ2-2, with D perhaps matching TRBD1 (5 bases). This CDR3 region has 15 residues. Trimming removed 5 bases from V and 2 bases from J, with 12 bases in between. Germline V gene lookup returns CDR1 PRHDT and CDR2 FYEKMQ (reference sequence). CDR3 in DNA: TGTGCCAGCAGCCCAGGGCGGCTTAACACCGGGGAGCTGTTTTTT. Protein sequence: CASSPGRLNTGELFF.

The CDR3 region has the DNA TGTGCCAGCAGCCAAGAGAACACCGGGGAGCTGTTTTTT. It codes for CASSQENTGELFF. The chain links TRBV3-1 (or the pseudogene TRBV3-2) to TRBJ2-2, with unresolved D. V lost 0 bases to trimming and J lost 1 base, with 0 bases between them. This CDR3 is built from 13 residues. The V gene's germline CDR1 is LGHDT and CDR2 YNNKEL (reference sequence).

The rearrangement links TRBV6-2 or TRBV6-3 to TRBJ2-7, with 9 bases identical to TRBD2. The V gene end was trimmed by 3 bases and the J gene end by 6 bases; junction bases not matched to a gene: 15. CDR3 length: 17 residues. CDR1 is MNHEY, CDR2 SVGEGT, per germline. The CDR3 sequence: CASSYSSSGGRDREQYF. In DNA, the CDR3 is TGTGCCAGCAGTTATTCGTCATCGGGCGGGAGGGATCGCGAGCAGTACTTC.

V gene TRBV3-1 (or the pseudogene TRBV3-2) combines with J gene TRBJ2-3, with D uncertain. With 1 base removed from V and 5 bases from J, the gap between germline ends came to 7 bases. CDR1 is LGHDT and CDR2 is YNNKEL in the germline V gene (reference sequence). The CDR3 totals 13 residues. The CDR3 loop is CASSQVIGDTQYF. The CDR3 DNA reads TGTGCCAGCAGCCAAGTCATAGGAGATACGCAGTATTTT.

This chain uses TRBV6-5 with TRBJ2-2; 7 nucleotides agree with TRBD1. This CDR3 contains 14 residues. Germline V gene data show CDR1 as MNHEY and CDR2 as SVGAGI. V trimming: 6 bases; J trimming: 5 bases; junction bases outside the gene matches: 6. CDR3 loop: CASSRDSLTGELFF. The CDR3 DNA reads as TGTGCCAGCAGCCGGGACAGCCTTACCGGGGAGCTGTTTTTT.

The chain joins TRBV11-2 to TRBJ2-7, with a weak D call TRBD1 (5 bases). CDR1 is SGHAT and CDR2 is FQNNGV in the germline V gene. The CDR3 sequence is 15 residues long. V lost 0 bases, J lost 5 bases, and 14 bases lay in between. CDR3 nucleotide sequence: TGTGCCAGCAGCTTAGACCCCGGGTGGGGCCACGAGCAGTACTTC. It codes for CASSLDPGWGHEQYF.

The CDR3 DNA reads TGTGCCAGCAGCGTAGTGGGTGGGGACGGGGACACCATATATTTT. The encoded protein is CASSVVGGDGDTIYF. The chain combines TRBV9 with TRBJ1-3, with D perhaps matching TRBD1 (5 bases). Trimming took 0 bases from V and 8 from J, leaving 15 bases between them. Looked up from germline, CDR1 is SGDLS and CDR2 is YYNGEE. This CDR3 contains 15 residues.

For the CDR3, the DNA is TGTGCCTCCCGCAGCATAGGGGAGCTGTTTTTT. The encoded protein is CASRSIGELFF. The V gene is TRBV28, the J gene TRBJ2-2; no reliable D call. Germline CDR1 is MDHEN and CDR2 is SYDVKM. The CDR3 has 11 residues. V shed 11 bases and J shed 8 bases, with 12 bases lying between them.

This sequence joins TRBV28 and TRBJ1-6, with TRBD1 matching 8 bases. Germline CDR1 reads MDHEN; CDR2 reads SYDVKM. This CDR3 comprises 17 residues. With V trimmed by 7 bases and J by 0 bases, 8 bases remained unmatched. In nucleotides, the CDR3 is TGTGCCAGCACCATCCGGACAGGGAGCTCCTATAATTCACCCCTCCACTTT. The encoded protein is CASTIRTGSSYNSPLHF.

V usage is TRBV3-1 (or the pseudogene TRBV3-2) and J usage is TRBJ2-5, with 8 bases that match TRBD1. The V and J ends lost 0 bases and 4 bases, in that order; junction bases with no gene match: 7. Germline CDR1 LGHDT, CDR2 YNNKEL (reference sequence). The length of the CDR3 is 16 residues. CDR3 amino acids: CASSQDPGQERETQYF. The CDR3, as DNA: TGTGCCAGCAGCCAAGATCCGGGACAGGAGCGAGAGACCCAGTACTTC.